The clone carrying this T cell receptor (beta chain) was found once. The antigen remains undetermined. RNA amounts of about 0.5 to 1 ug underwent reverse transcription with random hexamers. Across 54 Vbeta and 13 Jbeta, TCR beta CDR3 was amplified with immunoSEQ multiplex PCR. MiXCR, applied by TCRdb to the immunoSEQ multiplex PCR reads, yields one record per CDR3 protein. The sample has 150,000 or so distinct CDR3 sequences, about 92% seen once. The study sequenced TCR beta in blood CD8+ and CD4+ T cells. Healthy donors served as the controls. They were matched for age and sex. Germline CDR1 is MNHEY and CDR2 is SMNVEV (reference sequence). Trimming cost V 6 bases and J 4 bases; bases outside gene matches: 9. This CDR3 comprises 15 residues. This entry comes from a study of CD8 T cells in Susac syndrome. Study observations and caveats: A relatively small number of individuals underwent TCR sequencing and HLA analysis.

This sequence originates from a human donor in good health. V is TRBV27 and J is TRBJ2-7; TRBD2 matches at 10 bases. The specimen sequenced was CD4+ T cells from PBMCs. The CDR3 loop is CASRPPGLARYEQYF. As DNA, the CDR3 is TGTGCCAGCAGGCCTCCGGGACTAGCGAGGTACGAGCAGTACTTC.